The clone carrying this TCR beta chain has only one observation. Its antigen remains unidentified. CDR3 size: 14 residues. V trimming: 7 bases; J trimming: 2 bases; junction bases outside the gene matches: 5. Germline V CDR1 and CDR2: SEHNR, FQNEAQ (reference sequence). Patients with a history of autoimmune disease or on systemic immunosuppression were excluded. The data derive from a study of OX40 agonist ivuxolimab in advanced cancers. General study results and limits: Antigen specificity of clonally expanded peripheral T cells was not established. Clonal expansion was seen in CD4+ and CD8+ blood T cells by week 6 at 0.1 to 3.0 mg/kg.

Generated by immunoSEQ multiplex PCR, the TCRdb table keeps only in-frame clones and is missing some. The sample lists 75,000 to 100,000 clones, 90% to 95% occurring once. The V gene is TRBV7-9, the J gene TRBJ1-3; 7 bases are shared with TRBD1. This sequence originates from an adult with an advanced solid tumor such as melanoma, head and neck, liver or kidney cancer. Sequenced material: CD4+ or CD8+ T cells sorted from blood, taken in a trial of the OX40 agonist ivuxolimab. The CDR3 DNA follows: TGTGCCAGCACCACGACAGGGACTGGAAACACCATATATTTT. It specifies CASTTTGTGNTIYF. The variable domain in full, with the rest retrieved from reference TRBV7-9 and TRBJ1-3, is DTGVSQNPRHKITKRGQNVTFRCDPISEHNRLYWYRQTLGQGPEFLTYFQNEAQLEKSRLLSDRFSAERPKGSFSTLEIQRTEQGDSAMYLCASTTTGTGNTIYFGEGSWLTVV.